These T cell receptor beta chains were read from a single sample in a study of blood T cell repertoires in COVID-19. Assay used: immunoSEQ multiplex PCR; TCRdb lists only in-frame clones, some missing. The repertoire includes roughly 400,000 clones, roughly nine tenths of them detected once, and around 1.1% sits in the top ten. Sequencing input: PBMCs or T cells enriched from blood (not recorded which). The receptors were sampled from a man aged 25 to 40 who had recovered from COVID-19. The CDR3 runs from the conserved cysteine through the conserved F or W. The order of the fields is J gene, V gene, D gene, CDR3 protein, CDR3 DNA. D genes are given only for firm matches.

>TRBJ1-2|TRBV19|-
CASSIDSPAESDGYTF
TGTGCCAGTAGTATAGATTCCCCGGCGGAATCCGACGGCTACACCTTC
>TRBJ1-5|TRBV19|-
CASSLRPRVGLNDRGSNQPQHF
TGTGCCAGTAGTTTGAGACCACGCGTGGGACTCAATGATCGGGGTAGCAATCAGCCCCAGCATTTT
>TRBJ2-7|TRBV12-3/TRBV12-4|-
CASSRHTYEQYF
TGTGCCAGCAGCCGACACACATACGAGCAGTACTTC
>TRBJ1-2|TRBV7-9|-
CASSSSEGYGYTF
TGTGCCAGCAGCTCAAGTGAGGGCTATGGCTACACCTTC
>TRBJ2-3|TRBV2|-
CASRAGADGDTQYF
TGTGCCAGCAGAGCAGGGGCCGACGGAGATACGCAGTATTTT
>TRBJ2-4|TRBV2|-
CASRASPGAKNIQYF
TGTGCCAGCAGGGCTAGCCCCGGAGCCAAAAACATTCAGTACTTC
>TRBJ1-5|TRBV12-3/TRBV12-4|-
CASARGGNQPQHF
TGTGCCAGCGCCCGGGGGGGCAATCAGCCCCAGCATTTT
>TRBJ2-2|TRBV2|-
CAKTEPNTGELFF
TGTGCCAAGACAGAGCCGAACACCGGGGAGCTGTTTTTT
>TRBJ1-6|TRBV5-6|-
CASSLAGPTGPLHF
TGTGCCAGCAGCTTGGCCGGTCCTACGGGGCCCCTCCACTTT
>TRBJ2-5|TRBV3-1/TRBV3-2|TRBD1
CASSPRGYSGGEETQYF
TGTGCCAGCAGCCCACGTGGGTATTCAGGGGGCGAAGAGACCCAGTACTTC
>TRBJ1-6|TRBV25-1|TRBD1
CASYWTGVHSPLHF
TGTGCCAGCTACTGGACAGGAGTTCATTCACCCCTCCACTTT